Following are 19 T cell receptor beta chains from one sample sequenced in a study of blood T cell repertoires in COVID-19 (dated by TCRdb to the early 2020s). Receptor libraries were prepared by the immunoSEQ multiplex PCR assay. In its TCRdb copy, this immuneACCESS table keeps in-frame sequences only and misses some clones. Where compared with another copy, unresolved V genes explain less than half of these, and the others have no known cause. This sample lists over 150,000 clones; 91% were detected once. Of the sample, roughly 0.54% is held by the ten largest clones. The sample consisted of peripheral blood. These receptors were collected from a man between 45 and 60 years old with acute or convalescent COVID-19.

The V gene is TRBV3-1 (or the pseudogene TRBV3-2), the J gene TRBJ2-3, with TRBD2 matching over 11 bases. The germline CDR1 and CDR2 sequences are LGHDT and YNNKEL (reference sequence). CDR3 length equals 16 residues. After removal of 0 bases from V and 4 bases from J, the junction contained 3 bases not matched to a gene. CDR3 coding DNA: TGTGCCAGCAGCCAAGACCTAGCGGGGGGTGCAGATACGCAGTATTTT. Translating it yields CASSQDLAGGADTQYF.

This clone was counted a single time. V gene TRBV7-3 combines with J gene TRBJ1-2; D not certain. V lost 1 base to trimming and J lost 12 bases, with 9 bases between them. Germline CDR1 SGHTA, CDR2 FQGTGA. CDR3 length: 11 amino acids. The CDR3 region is CASSLRAPNTF. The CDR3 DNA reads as TGTGCCAGCAGCTTAAGGGCACCCAACACCTTC.

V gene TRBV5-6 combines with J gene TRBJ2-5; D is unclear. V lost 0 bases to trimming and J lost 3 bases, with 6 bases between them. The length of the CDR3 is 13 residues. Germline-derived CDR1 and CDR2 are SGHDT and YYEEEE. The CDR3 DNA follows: TGTGCCAGCAGCTTGGCCCCAGAAGAGACCCAGTACTTC. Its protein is CASSLAPEETQYF. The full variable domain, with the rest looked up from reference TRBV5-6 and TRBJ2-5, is DAGVTQSPTHLIKTRGQQVTLRCSPKSGHDTVSWYQQALGQGPQFIFQYYEEEERQRGNFPDRFSGHQFPNYSSELNVNALLLGDSALYLCASSLAPEETQYFGPGTRLLVL.

The CDR3 sequence is CASRGQGARHTEAFF. In DNA, the CDR3 is TGTGCCAGCAGAGGACAGGGGGCACGTCATACTGAAGCTTTCTTT. The chain recombines TRBV6-5 with TRBJ1-1; 11 nucleotides match TRBD1. CDR1 and CDR2 (germline): MNHEY, SVGAGI. This CDR3 contains 15 residues. After removal of 6 bases from V and 5 bases from J, the junction contained 8 bases not matched to a gene.

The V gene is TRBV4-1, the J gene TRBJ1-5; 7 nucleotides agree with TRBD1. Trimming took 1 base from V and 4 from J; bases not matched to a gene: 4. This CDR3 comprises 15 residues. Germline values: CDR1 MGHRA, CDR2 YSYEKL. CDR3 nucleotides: TGCGCCAGCAGCCAAGGGGACAGAAAGAATCAGCCCCAGCATTTT. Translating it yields CASSQGDRKNQPQHF.

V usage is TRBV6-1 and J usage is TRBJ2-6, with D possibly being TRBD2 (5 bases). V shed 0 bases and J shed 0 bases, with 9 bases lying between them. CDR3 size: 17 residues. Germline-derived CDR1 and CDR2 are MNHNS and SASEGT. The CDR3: CASSEASGNSGANVLTF. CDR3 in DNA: TGTGCCAGCAGTGAAGCGAGCGGCAACTCTGGGGCCAACGTCCTGACTTTC.

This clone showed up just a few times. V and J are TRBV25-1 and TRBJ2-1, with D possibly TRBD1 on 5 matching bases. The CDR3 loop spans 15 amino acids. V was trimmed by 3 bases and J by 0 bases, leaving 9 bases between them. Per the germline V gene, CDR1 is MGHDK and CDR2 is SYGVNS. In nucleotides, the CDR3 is TGTGCCAGCAGTGACCTGACAGCCTCCTACAATGAGCAGTTCTTC. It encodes CASSDLTASYNEQFF.

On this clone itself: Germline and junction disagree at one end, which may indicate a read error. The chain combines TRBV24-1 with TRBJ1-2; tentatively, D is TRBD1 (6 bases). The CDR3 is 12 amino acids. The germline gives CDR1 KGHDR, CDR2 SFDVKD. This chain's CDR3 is CATRDRNYGYTF. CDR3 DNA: TGTGCCACCCGTGACAGGAACTATGGCTACACCTTC.

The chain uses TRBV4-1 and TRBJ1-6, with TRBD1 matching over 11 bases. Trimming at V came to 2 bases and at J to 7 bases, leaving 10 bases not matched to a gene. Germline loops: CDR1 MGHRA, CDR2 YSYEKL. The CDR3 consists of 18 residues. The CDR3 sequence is CASSQTGTGGPWNSPLHF. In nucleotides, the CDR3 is TGCGCCAGCAGCCAAACCGGGACAGGGGGACCCTGGAATTCACCCCTCCACTTT.

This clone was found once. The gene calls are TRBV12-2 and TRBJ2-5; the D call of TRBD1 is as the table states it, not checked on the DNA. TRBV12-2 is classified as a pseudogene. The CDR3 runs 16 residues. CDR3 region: CASRSKPTGREETQYF. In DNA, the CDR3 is TGTGCAAGTCGCAGCAAGCCGACAGGACGGGAAGAGACCCAGTACTTC.

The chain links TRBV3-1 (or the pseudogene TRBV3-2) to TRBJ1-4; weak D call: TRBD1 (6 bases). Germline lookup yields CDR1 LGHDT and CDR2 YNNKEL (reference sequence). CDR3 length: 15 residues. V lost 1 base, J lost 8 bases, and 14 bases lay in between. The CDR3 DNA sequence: TGTGCCAGCAGCCAAGGGGGGGGCCTGGGAGAAAAACTGTTTTTT. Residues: CASSQGGGLGEKLFF.

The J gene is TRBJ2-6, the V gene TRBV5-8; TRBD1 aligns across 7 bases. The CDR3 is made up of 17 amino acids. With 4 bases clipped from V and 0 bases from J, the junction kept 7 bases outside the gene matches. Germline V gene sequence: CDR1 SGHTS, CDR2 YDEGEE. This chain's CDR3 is CASSKGQFPSGANVLTF. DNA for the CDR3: TGTGCCAGCAGCAAGGGACAGTTTCCCTCTGGGGCCAACGTCCTGACTTTC.

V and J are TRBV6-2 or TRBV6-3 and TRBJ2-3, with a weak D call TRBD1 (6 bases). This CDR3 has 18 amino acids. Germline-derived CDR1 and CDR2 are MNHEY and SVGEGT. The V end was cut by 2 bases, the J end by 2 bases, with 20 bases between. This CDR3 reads CASSYPRGRVPITDTQYF. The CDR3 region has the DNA TGTGCCAGCAGTTACCCCAGGGGTCGGGTTCCGATCACAGATACGCAGTATTTT.

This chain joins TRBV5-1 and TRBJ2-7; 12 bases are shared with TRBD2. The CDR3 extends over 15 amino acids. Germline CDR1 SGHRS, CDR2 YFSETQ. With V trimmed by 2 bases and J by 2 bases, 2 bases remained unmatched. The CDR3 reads CASSLTSGRPYEQYF. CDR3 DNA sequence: TGCGCCAGCAGCTTAACTAGCGGGAGGCCCTACGAGCAGTACTTC.

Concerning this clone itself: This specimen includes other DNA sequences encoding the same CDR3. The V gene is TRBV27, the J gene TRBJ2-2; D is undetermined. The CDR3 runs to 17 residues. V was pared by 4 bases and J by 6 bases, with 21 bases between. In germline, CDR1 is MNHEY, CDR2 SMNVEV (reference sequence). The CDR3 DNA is TGTGCCAGCAGTTCCCTCAACACCAGGCGCCCCGCCGGGGAGCTGTTTTTT. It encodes CASSSLNTRRPAGELFF.

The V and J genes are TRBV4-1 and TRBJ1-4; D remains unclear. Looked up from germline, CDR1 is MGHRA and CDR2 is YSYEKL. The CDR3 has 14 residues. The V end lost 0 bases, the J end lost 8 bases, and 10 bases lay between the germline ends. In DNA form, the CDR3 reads TGCGCCAGCAGCCAAGAAGCTTTTGAGGAAAAACTGTTTTTT. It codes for CASSQEAFEEKLFF.

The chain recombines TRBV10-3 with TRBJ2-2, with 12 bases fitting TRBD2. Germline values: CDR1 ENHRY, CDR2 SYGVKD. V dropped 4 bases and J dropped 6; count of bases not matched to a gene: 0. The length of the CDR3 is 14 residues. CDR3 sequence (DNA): TGTGCCATCAGTGGACTAGCGGGAGCCGGGGAGCTGTTTTTT. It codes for CAISGLAGAGELFF.

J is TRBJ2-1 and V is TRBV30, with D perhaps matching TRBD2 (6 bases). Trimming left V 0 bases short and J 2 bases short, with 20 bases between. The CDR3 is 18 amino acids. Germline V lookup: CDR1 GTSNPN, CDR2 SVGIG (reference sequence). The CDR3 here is CAWSVPRLGFPPYNEQFF. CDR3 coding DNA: TGTGCCTGGAGTGTACCCAGACTAGGCTTTCCTCCCTACAATGAGCAGTTCTTC.

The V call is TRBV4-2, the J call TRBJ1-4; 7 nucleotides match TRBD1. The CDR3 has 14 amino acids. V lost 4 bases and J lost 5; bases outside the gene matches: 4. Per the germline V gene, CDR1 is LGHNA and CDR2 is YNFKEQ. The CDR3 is CASSPYRGNEKLFF. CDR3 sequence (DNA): TGTGCCAGCAGCCCCTACAGGGGAAATGAAAAACTGTTTTTT.